This TCR beta chain emerged from a study of blood T cells in healthy people across ages. Through a sample-barcoded 5' primer and a J-beta primer mix, a second PCR was run for about 6 to 11 cycles. One entry per CDR3 protein, called by TCRdb with MiXCR from the 5' RACE reads. The sample lists roughly 800,000 distinct CDR3 sequences; 55% to 75% were seen once. The CDR3 totals 15 residues. The germline V gene has CDR1 SGHTA and CDR2 FQGNSA. Comments on this clonotype: Germline and junction disagree at one end, which may indicate a read error.

The sequence derives from a man aged 25 to 40 in good health. The sample taken for sequencing was blood. The genes are TRBV7-2 and TRBJ2-5; TRBD1 matches at 10 bases. As DNA, the CDR3 is TGTGCCAGCAGCTTAGTCCGGGACAGGGGAGAGACCCAGTACTTT. Translating gives CASSLVRDRGETQYF.